This T cell receptor (beta chain) is from a study of blood T cell repertoires in COVID-19. On the study more broadly: COVID-19 samples collected from the United States, Italy and Spain covered acute and convalescent phases. PBMCs, B-cell-depleted T cells, or T cells provided the cDNA or gDNA that made up the material.

Per the study methods: By means of reference gene primer amplification, nucleated cell counts were estimated. Here immunoSEQ multiplex PCR was the method, and the copy in TCRdb shows in-frame clones only, minus some. The V and J calls and clone size are taken from that table; D and trimming were inferred from the DNA. The repertoire includes 210,000 or so clones, around 88% of them detected once, and 1.4% to 1.5% sits in the top ten. V lost 9 bases, J lost 0 bases, and 6 bases stayed unmatched. The V gene's germline CDR1 is MNHEY and CDR2 SVGAGI. The CDR3 is made up of 15 amino acids. The receptor was isolated from a man younger than 30 with active or convalescent COVID-19. The specimen was peripheral blood. J is TRBJ1-2 and V is TRBV6-5; 11 bases align to TRBD1. CDR3: CASLGTGGSNYGYTF. The CDR3 nucleotides are TGTGCCAGTCTTGGGACAGGGGGATCTAACTATGGCTACACCTTC.